The sequence of this TCR beta chain was determined in a study of identical twins. Study-wide results and caveats: Zero-insertion analyses were open to partial confounding by invariant MAIT and iNKT cells.

In the case of this clonotype: Its antigen is not identified.

TCRdb called the 5' RACE reads again in MiXCR, with one record for every CDR3 protein. Among 450,000 or so distinct CDR3 sequences listed, 13% to 15% were seen once. Trimming removed 5 bases from V and 2 bases from J, with 14 bases in between. Germline V lookup: CDR1 SGHNT, CDR2 YENEEA. The length of the CDR3 is 15 residues. The same data also went into a second study, on yellow fever vaccine responses in identical twins.

The receptor was isolated from a woman younger than 35 in good health. The sequenced sample consisted of CD4+ T cells sorted from blood. V is TRBV11-3 and J is TRBJ2-3; TRBD2 might be the D (6 bases). The CDR3 protein is CASSMDGGYTDTQYF. The CDR3 DNA reads as TGTGCCAGCAGCATGGACGGGGGATACACAGATACGCAGTATTTT.